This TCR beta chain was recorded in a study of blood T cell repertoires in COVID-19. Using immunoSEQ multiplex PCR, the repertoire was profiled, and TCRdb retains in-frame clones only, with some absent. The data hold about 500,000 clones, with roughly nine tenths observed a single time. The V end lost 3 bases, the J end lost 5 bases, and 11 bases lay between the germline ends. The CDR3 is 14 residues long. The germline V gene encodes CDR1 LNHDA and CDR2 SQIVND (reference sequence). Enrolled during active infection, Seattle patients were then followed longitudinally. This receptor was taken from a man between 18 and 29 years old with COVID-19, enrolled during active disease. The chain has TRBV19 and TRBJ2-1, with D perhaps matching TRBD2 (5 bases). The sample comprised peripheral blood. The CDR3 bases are TGTGCCAGTAGTATCTCCGACTACAACAATGAGCAGTTCTTC. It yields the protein CASSISDYNNEQFF.